This T cell receptor (beta chain) was captured by sequencing in a study of graft-versus-host responses after intestinal transplantation. Study details: The recipients all started with anti-thymocyte globulin induction and then took tacrolimus and steroids for about three years.

TCRdb's copy holds only in-frame clones and misses some; the assay was immunoSEQ multiplex PCR. The sample includes about 90,000 clones, roughly four fifths seen only once; the top ten take approximately 17%. Comments on this clone: Antigen unknown.

Germline CDR1 SQVTM, CDR2 ANQGSEA. Trimming at V came to 0 bases and at J to 2 bases, leaving 13 bases not matched to a gene. This CDR3 is 21 amino acids long. This TCR derives from a human donor who received an intestinal transplant. The chain is built from TRBV29-1 and TRBJ2-2, with 15 bases fitting TRBD2. Here the sequenced sample was unstimulated CD8+ T cells sorted from spleen or lymph node cells, taken before intestinal transplant. The CDR3 DNA is TGCAGCGTTGAAGAGGGTATAGCGGGGACTAGCGGGGGGATAAACACCGGGGAGCTGTTTTTT. This sequence encodes CSVEEGIAGTSGGINTGELFF.